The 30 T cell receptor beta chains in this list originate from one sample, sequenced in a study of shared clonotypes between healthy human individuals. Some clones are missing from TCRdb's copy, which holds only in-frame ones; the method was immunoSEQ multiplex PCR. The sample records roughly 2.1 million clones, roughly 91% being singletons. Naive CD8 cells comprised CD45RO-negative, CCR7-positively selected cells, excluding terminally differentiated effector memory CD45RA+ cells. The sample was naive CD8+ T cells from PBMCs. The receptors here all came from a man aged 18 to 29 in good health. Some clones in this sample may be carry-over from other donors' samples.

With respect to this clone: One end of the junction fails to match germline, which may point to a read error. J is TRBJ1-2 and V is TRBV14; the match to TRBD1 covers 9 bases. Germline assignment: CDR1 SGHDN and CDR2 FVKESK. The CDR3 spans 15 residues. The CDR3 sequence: CASSQGRTGVYGYTF. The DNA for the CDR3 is TGTGCCAGCAGTCAAGGGCGGACAGGGGTCTATGGCTACACCTTC.

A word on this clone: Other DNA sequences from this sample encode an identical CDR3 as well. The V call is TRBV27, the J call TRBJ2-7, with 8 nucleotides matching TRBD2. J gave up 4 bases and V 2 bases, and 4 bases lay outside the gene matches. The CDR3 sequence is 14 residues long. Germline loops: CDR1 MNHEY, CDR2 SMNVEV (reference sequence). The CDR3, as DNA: TGTGCCAGCAGTTTAAGGCTAGCGGGTTACGAGCAGTACTTC. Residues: CASSLRLAGYEQYF.

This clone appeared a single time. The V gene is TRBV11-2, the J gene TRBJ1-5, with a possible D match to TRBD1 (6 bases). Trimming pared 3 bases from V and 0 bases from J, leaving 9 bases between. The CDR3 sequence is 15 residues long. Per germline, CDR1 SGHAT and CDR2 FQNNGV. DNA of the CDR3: TGTGCCAGCAGCTTGAGGGGGTATAGCAATCAGCCCCAGCATTTT. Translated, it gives CASSLRGYSNQPQHF.

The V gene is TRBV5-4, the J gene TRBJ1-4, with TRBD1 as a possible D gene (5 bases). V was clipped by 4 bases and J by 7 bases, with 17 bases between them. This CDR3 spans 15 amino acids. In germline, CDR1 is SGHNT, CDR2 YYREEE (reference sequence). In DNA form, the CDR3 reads TGTGCCAGCAGCCAAGGGGCGGGCGGCGGTGAAAAACTGTTTTTT. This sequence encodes CASSQGAGGGEKLFF.

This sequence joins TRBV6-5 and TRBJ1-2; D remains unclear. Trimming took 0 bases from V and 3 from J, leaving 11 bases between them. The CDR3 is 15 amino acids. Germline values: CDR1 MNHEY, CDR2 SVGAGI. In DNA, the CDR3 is TGTGCCAGCAGTTACTCGATGGGGTTGGACTATGGCTACACCTTC. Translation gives CASSYSMGLDYGYTF.

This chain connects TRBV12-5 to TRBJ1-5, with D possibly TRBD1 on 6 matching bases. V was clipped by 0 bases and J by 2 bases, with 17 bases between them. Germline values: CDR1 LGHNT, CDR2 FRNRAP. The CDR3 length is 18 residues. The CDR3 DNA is TGTGCTAGTGGTTTGGTACCACCGACAGGTAGGGGCAATCAGCCCCAGCATTTT. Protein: CASGLVPPTGRGNQPQHF.

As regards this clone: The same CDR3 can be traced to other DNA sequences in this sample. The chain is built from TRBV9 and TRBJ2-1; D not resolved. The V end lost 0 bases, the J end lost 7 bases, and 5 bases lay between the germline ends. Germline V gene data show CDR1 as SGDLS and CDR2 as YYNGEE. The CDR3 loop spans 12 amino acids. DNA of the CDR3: TGTGCCAGCAGCGTAGTACCTAATGAGCAGTTCTTC. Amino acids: CASSVVPNEQFF.

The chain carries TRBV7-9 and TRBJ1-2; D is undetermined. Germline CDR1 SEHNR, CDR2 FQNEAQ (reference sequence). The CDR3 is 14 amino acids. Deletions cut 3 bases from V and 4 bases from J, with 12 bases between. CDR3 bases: TGTGCCAGCAGCTTCGGAGGTCGGGTCTATGGCTACACCTTC. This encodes CASSFGGRVYGYTF.

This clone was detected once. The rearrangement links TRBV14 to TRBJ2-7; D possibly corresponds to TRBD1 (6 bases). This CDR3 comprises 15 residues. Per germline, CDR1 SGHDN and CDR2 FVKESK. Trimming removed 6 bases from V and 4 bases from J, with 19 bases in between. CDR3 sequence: CASRATGTPFYEQYF. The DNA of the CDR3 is TGTGCCAGCAGAGCCACAGGGACCCCTTTTTACGAGCAGTACTTC.

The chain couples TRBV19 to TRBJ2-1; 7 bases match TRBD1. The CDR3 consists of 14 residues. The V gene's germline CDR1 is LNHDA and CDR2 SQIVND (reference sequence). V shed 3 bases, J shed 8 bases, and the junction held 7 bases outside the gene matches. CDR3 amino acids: CASSIRQGWHEQFF. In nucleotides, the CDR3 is TGTGCCAGTAGTATCCGACAGGGATGGCATGAGCAGTTCTTC.

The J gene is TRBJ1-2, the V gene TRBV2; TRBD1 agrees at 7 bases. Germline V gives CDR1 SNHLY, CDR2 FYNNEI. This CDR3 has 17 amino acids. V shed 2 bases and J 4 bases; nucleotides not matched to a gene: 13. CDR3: CASSEYGETGTFYGYTF. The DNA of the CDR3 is TGTGCCAGCAGTGAATATGGGGAGACAGGGACTTTCTATGGCTACACCTTC.

The CDR3 DNA follows: TGTGCCAGCAGCCAAGCCCACCACCGGGACAGAAAGCATTTT. Translated: CASSQAHHRDRKHF. The chain combines TRBV14 with TRBJ1-5; 7 nucleotides align to TRBD1. This CDR3 is 14 amino acids long. V dropped 1 base and J dropped 14; count of bases not matched to a gene: 11. Per the germline V gene, CDR1 is SGHDN and CDR2 is FVKESK.

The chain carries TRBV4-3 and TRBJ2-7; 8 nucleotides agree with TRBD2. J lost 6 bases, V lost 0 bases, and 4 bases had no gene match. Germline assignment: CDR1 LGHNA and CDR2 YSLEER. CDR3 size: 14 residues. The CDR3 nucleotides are TGCGCCAGCAGCCAAGATAGACTAGCGAGCGAGCAGTACTTC. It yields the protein CASSQDRLASEQYF.

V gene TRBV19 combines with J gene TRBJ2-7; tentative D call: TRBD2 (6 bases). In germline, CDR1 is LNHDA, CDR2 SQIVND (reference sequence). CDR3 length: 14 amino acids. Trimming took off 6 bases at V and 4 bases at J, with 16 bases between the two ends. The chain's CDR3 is CASRVAETGYEQYF. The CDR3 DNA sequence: TGTGCCAGTAGGGTAGCGGAGACGGGATACGAGCAGTACTTC.

The CDR3 here is CAISESRDTPYRYEQYF. CDR3 nucleotide sequence: TGTGCCATCAGTGAGTCGAGAGACACTCCTTATCGCTACGAGCAGTACTTC. The rearrangement uses TRBV10-3 and TRBJ2-7; D not certain. Trimming pared 0 bases from V and 3 bases from J, leaving 18 bases between. The CDR3 contains 17 residues. The germline V gene has CDR1 ENHRY and CDR2 SYGVKD.

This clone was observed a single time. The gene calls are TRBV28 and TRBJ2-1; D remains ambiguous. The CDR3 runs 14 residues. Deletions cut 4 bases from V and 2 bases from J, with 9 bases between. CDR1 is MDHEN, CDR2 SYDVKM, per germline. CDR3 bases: TGTGCCAGCAGTTATAGAGACACCTACAATGAGCAGTTCTTC. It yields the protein CASSYRDTYNEQFF.

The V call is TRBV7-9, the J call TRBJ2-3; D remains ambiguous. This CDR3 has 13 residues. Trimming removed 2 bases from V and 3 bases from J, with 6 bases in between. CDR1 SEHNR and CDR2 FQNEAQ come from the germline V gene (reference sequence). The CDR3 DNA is TGTGCCAGCAGCTTATCAGTTACAGATACGCAGTATTTT. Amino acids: CASSLSVTDTQYF.

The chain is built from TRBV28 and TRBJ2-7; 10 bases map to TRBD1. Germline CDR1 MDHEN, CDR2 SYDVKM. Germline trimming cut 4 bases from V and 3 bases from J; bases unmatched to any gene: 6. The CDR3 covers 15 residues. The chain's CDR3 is CASSSPRTGGYEQYF. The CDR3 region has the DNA TGTGCCAGCAGTTCCCCTCGGACAGGGGGCTACGAGCAGTACTTC.

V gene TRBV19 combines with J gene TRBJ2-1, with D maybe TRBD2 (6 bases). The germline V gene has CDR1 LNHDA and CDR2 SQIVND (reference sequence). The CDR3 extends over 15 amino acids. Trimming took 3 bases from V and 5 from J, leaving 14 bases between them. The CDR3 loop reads CASSIAGSPHNEQFF. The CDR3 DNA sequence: TGTGCCAGTAGTATCGCCGGGAGCCCCCACAATGAGCAGTTCTTC.

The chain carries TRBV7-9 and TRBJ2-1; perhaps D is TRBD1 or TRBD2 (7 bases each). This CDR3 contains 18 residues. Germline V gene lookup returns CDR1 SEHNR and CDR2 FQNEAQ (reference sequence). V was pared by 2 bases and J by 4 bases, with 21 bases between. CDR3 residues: CASSLPAGRGLGYNEQFF. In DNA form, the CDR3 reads TGTGCCAGCAGCTTACCCGCGGGGAGGGGGCTAGGATACAATGAGCAGTTCTTC.

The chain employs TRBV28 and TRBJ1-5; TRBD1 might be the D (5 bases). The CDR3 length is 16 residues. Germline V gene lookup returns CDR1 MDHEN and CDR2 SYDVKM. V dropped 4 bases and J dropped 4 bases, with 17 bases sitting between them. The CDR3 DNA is TGTGCCAGCAGTTCGTCGGGATGGGGGTTGAATCAGCCCCAGCATTTT. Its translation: CASSSSGWGLNQPQHF.

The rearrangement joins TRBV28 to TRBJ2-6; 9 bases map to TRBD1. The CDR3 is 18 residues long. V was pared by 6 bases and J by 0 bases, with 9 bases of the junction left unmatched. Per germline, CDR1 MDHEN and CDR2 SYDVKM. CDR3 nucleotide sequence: TGTGCCAGCAGCACAATACAGGGGGCTTACTCTGGGGCCAACGTCCTGACTTTC. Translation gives CASSTIQGAYSGANVLTF.

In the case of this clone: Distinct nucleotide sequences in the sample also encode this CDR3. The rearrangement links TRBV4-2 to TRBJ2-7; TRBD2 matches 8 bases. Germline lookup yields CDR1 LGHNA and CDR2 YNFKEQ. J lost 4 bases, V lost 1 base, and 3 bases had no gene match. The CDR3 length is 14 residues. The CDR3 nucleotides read TGTGCCAGCAGCCAAGTCGGGGGGGCTTACGAGCAGTACTTC. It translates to CASSQVGGAYEQYF.

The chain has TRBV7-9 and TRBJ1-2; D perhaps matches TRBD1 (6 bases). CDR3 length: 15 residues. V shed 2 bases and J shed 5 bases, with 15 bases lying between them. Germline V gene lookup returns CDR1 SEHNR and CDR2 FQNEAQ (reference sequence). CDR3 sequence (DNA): TGTGCCAGCAGCTTACCTGGCCAGGGGAATTATGGCTACACCTTC. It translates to CASSLPGQGNYGYTF.

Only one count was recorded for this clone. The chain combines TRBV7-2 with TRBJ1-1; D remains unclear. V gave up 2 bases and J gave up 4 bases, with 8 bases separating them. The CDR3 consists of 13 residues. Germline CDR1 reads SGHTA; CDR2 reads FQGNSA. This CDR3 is CASSLWRGTEAFF. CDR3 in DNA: TGTGCCAGCAGCTTATGGAGAGGCACTGAAGCTTTCTTT.

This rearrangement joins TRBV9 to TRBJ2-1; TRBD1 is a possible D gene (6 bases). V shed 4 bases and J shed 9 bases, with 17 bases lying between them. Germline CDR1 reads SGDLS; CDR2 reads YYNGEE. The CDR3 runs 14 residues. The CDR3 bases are TGTGCCAGCAGCCCCAGGGGTGGGAGCTTTGAGCAGTTCTTC. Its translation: CASSPRGGSFEQFF.

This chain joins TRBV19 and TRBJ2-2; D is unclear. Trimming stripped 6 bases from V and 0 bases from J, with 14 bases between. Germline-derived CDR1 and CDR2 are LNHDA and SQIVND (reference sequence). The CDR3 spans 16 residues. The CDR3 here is CASSLVFASNTGELFF. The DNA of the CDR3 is TGTGCCAGTAGCCTTGTCTTCGCGTCGAACACCGGGGAGCTGTTTTTT.

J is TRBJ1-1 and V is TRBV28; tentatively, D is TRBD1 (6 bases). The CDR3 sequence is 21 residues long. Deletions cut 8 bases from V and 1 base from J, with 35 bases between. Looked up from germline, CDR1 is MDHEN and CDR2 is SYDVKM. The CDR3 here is CASASIVLSDRRESTNTEAFF. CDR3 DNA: TGTGCCAGCGCCTCCATCGTCCTATCTGACAGGCGTGAGAGTACGAACACTGAAGCTTTCTTT. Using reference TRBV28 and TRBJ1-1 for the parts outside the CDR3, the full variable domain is DVKVTQSSRYLVKRTGEKVFLECVQDMDHENMFWYRQDPGLGLRLIYFSYDVKMKEKGDIPEGYSVSREKKERFSLILESASTNQTSMYLCASASIVLSDRRESTNTEAFFGQGTRLTVV.

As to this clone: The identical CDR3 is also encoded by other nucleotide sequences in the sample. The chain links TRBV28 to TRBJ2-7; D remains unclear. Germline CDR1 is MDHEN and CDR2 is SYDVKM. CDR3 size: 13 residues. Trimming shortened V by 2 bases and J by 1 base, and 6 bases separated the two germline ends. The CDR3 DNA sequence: TGTGCCAGCAGTTTAGGATTTTCCTACGAGCAGTACTTC. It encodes CASSLGFSYEQYF.

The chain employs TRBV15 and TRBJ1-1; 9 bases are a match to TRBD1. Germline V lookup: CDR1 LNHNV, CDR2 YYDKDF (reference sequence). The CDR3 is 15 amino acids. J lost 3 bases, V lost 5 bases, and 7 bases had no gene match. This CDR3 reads CATSRRRTGDTEAFF. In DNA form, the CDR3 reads TGTGCCACCAGCCGGAGACGGACAGGGGACACTGAAGCTTTCTTT. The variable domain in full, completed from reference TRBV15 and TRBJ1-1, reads DAMVIQNPRYQVTQFGKPVTLSCSQTLNHNVMYWYQQKSSQAPKLLFHYYDKDFNNEADTPDNFQSRRPNTSFCFLDIRSPGLGDTAMYLCATSRRRTGDTEAFFGQGTRLTVV.